Below, 20 T cell receptor beta chains from the same sample are listed, as sequenced in a study of identical twins (dated by TCRdb to the mid-2010s). Libraries were constructed by 5' RACE. The sequencing machine was an Illumina HiSeq 2000. In-frame beta chains were kept once TCRdb had trimmed the public reads at Q25 with fastp and called clones with MiXCR. Rows with one shared CDR3 protein collapse into an entry with the most common genes and DNA. In all, the sample holds 300,000 to 350,000 distinct CDR3 sequences, and approximately 13% of those were seen once. 6% to 9% of the sample comes from the top ten. These data were likewise used in another study, on yellow fever vaccine responses in identical twins.

Sequences were obtained from CD8+ T cells sorted from blood. These receptors originate from a young woman in good health.

The chain has TRBV4-1 and TRBJ2-5, with TRBD2 identical over 14 bases. The V segment lost 0 bases and the J segment 3 bases; nucleotides outside the gene matches: 6. CDR1 and CDR2 from the germline V gene are MGHRA and YSYEKL. There are 18 residues in the CDR3. CDR3 in DNA: TGCGCCAGCAGCCAAGAGGGGACTAGCGGGAGCACAAAAGAGACCCAGTACTTC. Amino acid sequence: CASSQEGTSGSTKETQYF.

There are many counts of this clonotype. This sequence joins TRBV7-9 and TRBJ1-1; TRBD1 matches at 8 bases. V shed 4 bases, J shed 2 bases, and the junction held 6 bases outside the gene matches. CDR1 is SEHNR, CDR2 FQNEAQ, per germline (reference sequence). This CDR3 region has 15 residues. In nucleotides, the CDR3 is TGTGCCAGCAGCTCAGGACAGGGAGTAAACACTGAAGCTTTCTTT. Translating gives CASSSGQGVNTEAFF.

This clonotype was seen repeatedly, ten times or more. The J gene is TRBJ1-1, the V gene TRBV6-1; 9 bases align to TRBD1. There are 13 residues in the CDR3. Germline-derived CDR1 and CDR2 are MNHNS and SASEGT. Trimming took 7 bases from V and 1 from J; bases not matched to a gene: 1. The CDR3 reads CASTGQGNTEAFF. As DNA, the CDR3 is TGTGCCAGCACGGGACAGGGGAACACTGAAGCTTTCTTT.

This clonotype turned up a few times. V gene TRBV6-4 combines with J gene TRBJ2-5; TRBD2 agrees at 9 bases. Germline CDR1 is MRHNA and CDR2 is SNTAGT. J gave up 1 base and V 4 bases, and 7 bases lay outside the gene matches. The CDR3 is 16 residues long. The CDR3 DNA reads as TGTGCCAGCAGTGTGACAGGTAGCGGGGGCCAAGAGACCCAGTACTTC. Translating it yields CASSVTGSGGQETQYF.

The chain combines TRBV7-9 with TRBJ2-5, with D unresolved. Germline V CDR1 and CDR2: SEHNR, FQNEAQ (reference sequence). CDR3 length: 15 residues. Trimming cost V 5 bases and J 5 bases, with 18 bases left between them. The CDR3 DNA reads as TGTGCCAGCAGCCGACCCGGAACGTACGCGGAGACCCAGTACTTC. Residues: CASSRPGTYAETQYF. The full variable domain, in which reference TRBV7-9 and TRBJ2-5 provide the parts outside the CDR3, is DTGVSQNPRHKITKRGQNVTFRCDPISEHNRLYWYRQTLGQGPEFLTYFQNEAQLEKSRLLSDRFSAERPKGSFSTLEIQRTEQGDSAMYLCASSRPGTYAETQYFGPGTRLLVL.

This chain connects TRBV7-6 to TRBJ2-3; no firm D call. Germline V gene lookup returns CDR1 SGHVS and CDR2 FNYEAQ. CDR3 length: 15 residues. V lost 0 bases and J 2 bases, leaving 9 bases between the germline ends. The CDR3 region has the DNA TGTGCCAGCAGCTTAGCCGGTGTAACCACAGATACGCAGTATTTT. It is translated as CASSLAGVTTDTQYF. Complete variable domain (other parts from reference TRBV7-6 and TRBJ2-3): GAGVSQSPRYKVTKRGQDVALRCDPISGHVSLYWYRQALGQGPEFLTYFNYEAQQDKSGLPNDRFSAERPEGSISTLTIQRTEQRDSAMYRCASSLAGVTTDTQYFGPGTRLTVL.

This clonotype has just a few counts. This chain uses TRBV12-3 or TRBV12-4 with TRBJ1-1, with 8 bases matching TRBD1. The ends lost 1 base at V and 3 bases at J; junction bases unmatched: 4. The CDR3 is 15 amino acids. The CDR3: CASSLVQGGDTEAFF. CDR3 nucleotides: TGTGCCAGCAGTTTAGTACAGGGGGGGGACACTGAAGCTTTCTTT.

The chain couples TRBV3-1 to TRBJ2-2; perhaps TRBD2 as D (7 bases). The V end lost 0 bases, the J end lost 3 bases, and 14 bases lay between the germline ends. CDR3 length: 17 residues. Germline values: CDR1 LGHDT, CDR2 YNNKEL (reference sequence). The CDR3: CASSQEFRGRDTGELFF. The CDR3 nucleotides read TGTGCCAGCAGCCAAGAGTTTAGGGGGAGGGACACCGGGGAGCTGTTTTTT.

DNA for the CDR3: TGTGCCAGCAGCTCACAAAATTTCCCCGGGACAAGAAAGTACGAGCAGTACTTC. It yields the protein CASSSQNFPGTRKYEQYF. This chain joins TRBV3-1 and TRBJ2-7; D possibly corresponds to TRBD1 (6 bases). There are 18 residues in the CDR3. From germline, CDR1 is LGHDT and CDR2 YNNKEL (reference sequence). The V and J ends lost 5 bases and 4 bases respectively, with 27 bases between them.

V usage is TRBV24-1 and J usage is TRBJ2-1; no clear D gene. CDR3 length: 15 amino acids. The V gene's germline CDR1 is KGHDR and CDR2 SFDVKD. The germline V and J ends were trimmed by 3 bases and 6 bases, with 14 bases remaining between them. The CDR3 DNA is TGTGCCACCAGTGATCCCAGCGACCTAATCAATGAGCAGTTCTTC. Translation: CATSDPSDLINEQFF.

This clonotype was detected only a few times. V and J are TRBV7-9 and TRBJ2-5; no clear D. The CDR3 contains 15 residues. Germline values: CDR1 SEHNR, CDR2 FQNEAQ (reference sequence). The V end lost 5 bases, the J end lost 4 bases, and 17 bases lay between the germline ends. DNA for the CDR3: TGTGCCAGCAGCGCAACGGGTGGCGACGGAGAGACCCAGTACTTC. As protein: CASSATGGDGETQYF.

The rearrangement joins TRBV6-1 to TRBJ1-1, with D perhaps matching TRBD1 (5 bases). This CDR3 has 13 residues. From germline, CDR1 is MNHNS and CDR2 SASEGT. The V end lost 6 bases, the J end lost 6 bases, and 14 bases lay between the germline ends. The CDR3 loop is CASSFPGVAEAFF. CDR3 sequence (DNA): TGTGCCAGCAGCTTCCCGGGGGTCGCTGAAGCTTTCTTT.

This clonotype was observed a handful of times. A junction boundary mismatches the germline segment, possibly from a read error. The chain is built from TRBV6-1 and TRBJ2-5; D may be TRBD2 (5 bases). The V gene's germline CDR1 is MNHNS and CDR2 SASEGT. The CDR3 has 11 amino acids. The CDR3 DNA sequence: TGTGCCAGCAGGAGTCGGGGTTTCCTGGGGTTC. It translates to CASRSRGFLGF.

V is TRBV20-1 and J is TRBJ2-7, with 14 nucleotides matching TRBD2. Trimming removed 3 bases from V and 3 bases from J; junction bases left unmatched: 4. The CDR3 has 15 residues. The germline V gene has CDR1 DFQATT and CDR2 SNEGSKA (reference sequence). CDR3 DNA: TGCAGTGCTAGGGCAGGGACTAGCGGGAGCTACGAGCAGTACTTC. Translated: CSARAGTSGSYEQYF.

This clonotype was recorded a few times. The gene calls are TRBV12-3 or TRBV12-4 and TRBJ1-3; no reliable D call. The CDR3 contains 14 residues. Trimming pared 5 bases from V and 0 bases from J, leaving 8 bases between. CDR3 DNA sequence: TGTGCCAGCAGTAGGACGGCCTCTGGAAACACCATATATTTT. This sequence encodes CASSRTASGNTIYF.

This clonotype was detected a few times. The rearrangement uses TRBV28 and TRBJ2-3; 11 positions match TRBD2. Germline CDR1 and CDR2: MDHEN and SYDVKM. This CDR3 region has 15 residues. V gave up 7 bases and J gave up 3 bases; unmatched junction bases: 6. The CDR3 spells CASTISGGATDTQYF. CDR3 bases: TGTGCCAGCACTATTAGCGGGGGGGCAACAGATACGCAGTATTTT.

The chain joins TRBV20-1 to TRBJ2-7; 8 bases align to TRBD2. With V trimmed by 6 bases and J by 6 bases, 4 bases remained unmatched. In germline, CDR1 is DFQATT, CDR2 SNEGSKA (reference sequence). This CDR3 has 11 amino acids. CDR3 region: CSATGTSEQYF. The CDR3 DNA reads as TGCAGTGCGACCGGGACTAGCGAGCAGTACTTC.

This chain uses TRBV28 with TRBJ2-1, with 10 bases matching TRBD2. This CDR3 spans 16 amino acids. Losses at the gene ends were 5 bases for V and 0 bases for J; bases not matched to a gene: 4. From germline, CDR1 is MDHEN and CDR2 SYDVKM. The CDR3 loop reads CASSPLAGPSYNEQFF. The CDR3 nucleotides read TGTGCCAGCAGTCCACTAGCGGGGCCCTCCTACAATGAGCAGTTCTTC.

The chain employs TRBV11-2 and TRBJ2-1; possible D gene TRBD2, 6 bases. Germline CDR1 SGHAT, CDR2 FQNNGV. The V gene lost 6 bases and the J gene lost 10 bases, with 19 bases spanning the gap. This CDR3 contains 14 residues. For the CDR3, the DNA is TGTGCCAGCAGTCCCGCGGGCGGGGCTACCGAGCAGTTCTTC. Its protein product is CASSPAGGATEQFF.

This clonotype has only a few counts. V gene TRBV12-3 or TRBV12-4 combines with J gene TRBJ2-1; maybe TRBD1 (7 bases). V was pared by 5 bases and J by 6 bases, with 14 bases between. The CDR3 is made up of 14 amino acids. The CDR3 spells CASSPRGVVNEQFF. The DNA of the CDR3 is TGTGCCAGCAGTCCCAGGGGGGTGGTCAATGAGCAGTTCTTC.